One sample yielded the 9 T cell receptor beta chains listed below, sequenced in a study of shared clonotypes between healthy human individuals (dated by TCRdb to 2019 to 2021). Library generation was performed with the immunoSEQ multiplex PCR assay. TCRdb re-hosts the immuneACCESS table, in-frame sequences only. Its copies lack some clones; in the studies checked, an unresolved V gene accounts for under half of them, and the cause for the rest is not known. The sample data list about a million clones, and over 60% of these were observed just once. The top ten clonotypes cover roughly 1.5% of the sample. Sample: memory CD4+ T cells sorted from blood. The cell subset or site tag for this specimen amounts to: CD45RA-negative fraction. These receptors originate from a man between 18 and 35 years old in good health.

The V gene is TRBV5-1, the J gene TRBJ1-3; D gene uncertain. The germline V and J ends were trimmed by 0 bases and 0 bases, with 7 bases remaining between them. There are 15 residues in the CDR3. Looked up from germline, CDR1 is SGHRS and CDR2 is YFSETQ. Here the CDR3 reads CASSLDGNSGNTIYF. The CDR3 DNA reads TGCGCCAGCAGCTTGGATGGGAACTCTGGAAACACCATATATTTT.

The chain uses TRBV6-6 and TRBJ1-2; TRBD1 is a possible D gene (6 bases). Germline loops: CDR1 MNHNY, CDR2 SVGAGI (reference sequence). The CDR3 contains 13 residues. Trimming pared 6 bases from V and 2 bases from J, leaving 10 bases between. CDR3 in amino acids: CASSRTENYGYTF. The CDR3 DNA reads as TGTGCCAGCAGCCGGACAGAAAACTATGGCTACACCTTC.

This clone has just a few counts. The V call is TRBV5-6, the J call TRBJ2-7, with a weak D call TRBD1 (7 bases). V lost 5 bases to trimming and J lost 7 bases, with 22 bases between them. The CDR3 is 15 residues long. Germline V gene lookup returns CDR1 SGHDT and CDR2 YYEEEE. The CDR3 region is CASSQGGQTGREQYF. CDR3 in DNA: TGTGCCAGCAGTCAGGGGGGCCAGACAGGACGTGAGCAGTACTTC.

The chain has TRBV10-3 and TRBJ2-5; 12 nucleotides agree with TRBD2. Germline trimming cut 10 bases from V and 5 bases from J; bases unmatched to any gene: 5. Germline CDR1 ENHRY, CDR2 SYGVKD. CDR3 length equals 13 residues. CDR3 in amino acids: CATSGGAWETQYF. DNA for the CDR3: TGTGCCACTAGCGGGGGGGCCTGGGAGACCCAGTACTTC.

The rearrangement joins TRBV6-6 to TRBJ2-7; weak D call: TRBD2 (5 bases). The length of the CDR3 is 12 residues. V lost 2 bases and J lost 12, with 14 bases in between. The germline V gene encodes CDR1 MNHNY and CDR2 SVGAGI (reference sequence). CDR3 region: CASSYLGEIPYF. The CDR3, as DNA: TGTGCCAGCAGTTACCTTGGGGAGATACCGTACTTC.

The chain recombines TRBV6-6 with TRBJ1-5; 7 nucleotides agree with TRBD1. Per the germline V gene, CDR1 is MNHNY and CDR2 is SVGAGI (reference sequence). Trimming cost V 0 bases and J 8 bases; bases outside gene matches: 10. The CDR3 spans 16 residues. This CDR3 is CASSYSGQPDGKPQHF. The DNA for the CDR3 is TGTGCCAGCAGTTACTCGGGACAGCCTGACGGGAAGCCCCAGCATTTT.

The chain uses TRBV19 and TRBJ1-1, with D uncertain. The germline gives CDR1 LNHDA, CDR2 SQIVND (reference sequence). The CDR3 runs 12 residues. Trimming cost V 4 bases and J 11 bases, with 14 bases left between them. CDR3 amino acids: CASSTGLSRAFF. CDR3 nucleotide sequence: TGTGCCAGTAGTACAGGCCTTTCAAGGGCTTTCTTT.

The chain couples TRBV7-9 to TRBJ2-7; a weak D match, TRBD1 (5 bases). Germline V gene lookup returns CDR1 SEHNR and CDR2 FQNEAQ (reference sequence). The CDR3 sequence is 15 residues long. V lost 0 bases and J lost 2, with 11 bases in between. In nucleotides, the CDR3 is TGTGCCAGCAGCTTAGCGGGGCCCTCCACCTACGAGCAGTACTTC. Protein product: CASSLAGPSTYEQYF.

The chain carries TRBV19 and TRBJ2-1; a weak D match, TRBD2 (6 bases). CDR1 and CDR2 from the germline V gene are LNHDA and SQIVND (reference sequence). The CDR3 loop spans 16 amino acids. Trimming left V 1 base short and J 4 bases short, with 14 bases between. The CDR3 bases are TGTGCCAGTAGTATAGGGGTGGGAGCGGGTTACAATGAGCAGTTCTTC. Protein: CASSIGVGAGYNEQFF.